One sample yielded the 3 T cell receptor beta chains listed below, sequenced in a study of T cell responses to AZD1222 COVID-19 vaccine. Method: immunoSEQ multiplex PCR; TCRdb's copy keeps in-frame clones and lacks some. The data hold 130,000 to 150,000 clones, with around 91% observed a single time. The material was peripheral blood, obtained on day 0 of AZD1222 vaccination. The receptors were gathered from an adult in good health.

This clone was detected only once. The rearrangement uses TRBV20-1 and TRBJ2-5, with 13 bases aligning to TRBD2. The V gene's germline CDR1 is DFQATT and CDR2 SNEGSKA (reference sequence). With 3 bases clipped from V and 1 base from J, the junction kept 14 bases outside the gene matches. The CDR3 has 19 residues. CDR3 bases: TGCAGTGCTAGTTTTTGGGAGACTAGCGGGAGGACAAGCCAAGAGACCCAGTACTTC. Translating it yields CSASFWETSGRTSQETQYF.

The rearrangement uses TRBV4-2 and TRBJ2-2; no firm D call. V was pared by 7 bases and J by 0 bases, with 12 bases between. This CDR3 spans 15 amino acids. Per germline, CDR1 LGHNA and CDR2 YNFKEQ. CDR3 sequence (DNA): TGTGCCAGCAAAAGCGCGAGGACGAACACCGGGGAGCTGTTTTTT. Translated, it gives CASKSARTNTGELFF.

The chain combines TRBV19 with TRBJ1-5; D possibly corresponds to TRBD1 (6 bases). The germline V gene encodes CDR1 LNHDA and CDR2 SQIVND (reference sequence). The CDR3 sequence is 16 residues long. Trimming removed 7 bases at V and 8 bases at J, with 24 bases between. The CDR3 reads CASKGEGFEFLEPQHF. CDR3 sequence (DNA): TGTGCCAGTAAGGGGGAGGGGTTTGAATTTCTGGAGCCCCAGCATTTT.